In its sample, the clone carrying this TCR beta chain was seen a few times. Its antigen is unknown. This CDR3 spans 13 amino acids. The germline V gene has CDR1 MNHEY and CDR2 SVGAGI. V was pared by 4 bases and J by 8 bases, with 5 bases of the junction left unmatched. The data belong to a study of cytomegalovirus exposure and HLA in healthy donors. Regarding the study as a whole: Only CMV serostatus was available as immune exposure information. Associated with HLA alleles at 0.05 false discovery rate in a later analysis were over 15,000 TCR beta sequences. For TCR beta chains, V- and J-gene trimming was later linked to a missense DCLRE1C variant.

Amplification used 60 Vbeta primers and 13 Jbeta primers. Per the study methods: An analysis performed later counted about 80 million unique TCR beta chains (around 9.9 million of them shared). Sequencing was performed with immunoSEQ multiplex PCR; in TCRdb, only in-frame clones are kept and a portion is missing. Clone size and the V and J calls come from that table; the DNA yielded D and trimming. The sample comprises roughly 130,000 clones, around 72% of which are singletons, and 1% to 1.5% rests with the top ten. The sequenced material came from PBMCs. J is TRBJ2-7 and V is TRBV6-5; TRBD2 matches 10 bases. This receptor was taken from a middle-aged woman in good health and CMV-seronegative. CDR3: CASSSSLAGKQYF. CDR3 nucleotides: TGTGCCAGCAGTTCGTCACTAGCGGGGAAGCAGTACTTC.